The T cell receptor beta chain described here comes from a study of T-cell memory formation after mild COVID-19. TCRdb processed the 5' RACE reads anew with MiXCR; each CDR3 protein has one entry. Of almost 550,000 distinct CDR3 sequences listed, 20% are singletons. Sequenced: PBMCs or a T cell subset sorted from them (not recorded which). The TCR originated in an adult woman who had mild COVID-19 (a few samples of this study predate the infection). Cell type and time point are not known.

The CDR3, as DNA: TGCGCCAGCACAAAGACAGGGCAGACCACAGATACGCAGTATTTT. This gives the protein CASTKTGQTTDTQYF. This chain uses TRBV5-1 with TRBJ2-3, with 7 bases lining up with TRBD1. The CDR3 contains 15 residues. Germline CDR1 SGHRS, CDR2 YFSETQ. J lost 2 bases, V lost 6 bases, and 9 bases had no gene match.